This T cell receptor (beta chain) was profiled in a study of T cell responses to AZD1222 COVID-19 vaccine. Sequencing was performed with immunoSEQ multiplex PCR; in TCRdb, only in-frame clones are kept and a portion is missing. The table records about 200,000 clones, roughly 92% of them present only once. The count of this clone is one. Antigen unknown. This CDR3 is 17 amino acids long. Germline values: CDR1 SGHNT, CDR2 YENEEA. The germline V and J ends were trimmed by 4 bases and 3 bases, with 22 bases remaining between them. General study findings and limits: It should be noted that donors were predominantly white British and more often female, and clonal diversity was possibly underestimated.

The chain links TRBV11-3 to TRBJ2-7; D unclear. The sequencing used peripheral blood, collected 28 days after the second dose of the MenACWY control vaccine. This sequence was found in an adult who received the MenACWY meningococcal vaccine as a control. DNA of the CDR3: TGTGCCAGCAGCTCTAACCCCCCCGGGCTAAGCCACTACGAGCAGTACTTC. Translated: CASSSNPPGLSHYEQYF.